These T cell receptor beta chains were read from a single sample in a study of lung T cells in sarcoidosis with Löfgren's syndrome. One entry per CDR3 protein results from TCRdb running MiXCR on the reads. The data contain 55,000 to 80,000 distinct CDR3 sequences, about 20% of them seen just once; the ten biggest clones take up about 2.2%. The sequenced sample consisted of CD4+ T cells from PBMCs. The source is a human donor with sarcoidosis (Löfgren's syndrome or another form), or a control subject (not recorded which). Both conserved end residues are part of each CDR3. A D gene is named only where the DNA matches it firmly. The listing skips clone size in some rows; elsewhere it reads once, few, many or a size class.

D gene	V gene	clone size	J gene	CDR3 protein	CDR3 DNA
.	TRBV28	many	TRBJ1-2	CASSRTAYGYTF	TGTGCCAGCAGCCGCACAGCCTATGGCTACACCTTC
TRBD1	TRBV4-1	.	TRBJ2-3	CAGSLHGTGGTDTQYF	TGCGCCGGCAGCCTGCACGGGACAGGGGGCACAGATACGCAGTATTTT
.	TRBV28	many	TRBJ1-1	CASSFSYMNTEAFF	TGTGCCAGCAGTTTCAGTTATATGAACACTGAAGCTTTCTTT
.	TRBV5-1	.	TRBJ1-6	CASSSGLGSNSPLHF	TGCGCCAGCAGCTCCGGATTGGGGTCTAATTCACCCCTCCACTTT
TRBD2	TRBV5-4	many	TRBJ2-3	CASSPKTSGGATDTQYF	TGTGCCAGCAGCCCCAAGACTAGCGGGGGGGCAACAGATACGCAGTATTTT
TRBD1	TRBV29-1	many	TRBJ2-3	CSVERALDRGTDTQYF	TGCAGCGTTGAAAGGGCACTGGACAGGGGGACAGATACGCAGTATTTT
TRBD1	TRBV12-3/TRBV12-4	few	TRBJ1-5	CASSLGQGARRSNQPQHF	TGTGCCAGCAGTTTGGGACAGGGGGCGAGGCGGAGCAATCAGCCCCAGCATTTT
.	TRBV6-1	medium-sized	TRBJ2-2	CASSETRREVFF	TGTGCCAGCAGTGAAACGAGAAGAGAGGTGTTTTTT
TRBD2	TRBV6-2/TRBV6-3	many	TRBJ2-1	CASSYLRTSGRRHNEQFF	TGTGCCAGCAGTTACCTTCGGACTAGCGGGAGGAGACACAATGAGCAGTTCTTC
.	TRBV11-2	few	TRBJ1-1	CASSPLPGRDITEAFF	TGTGCCAGCAGCCCCCTCCCGGGGAGGGATATCACTGAAGCTTTCTTT
.	TRBV18	.	TRBJ2-5	CASSPSWTEGQETQYF	TGTGCCAGCTCACCTTCCTGGACCGAGGGACAAGAGACCCAGTACTTC
TRBD1	TRBV12-3/TRBV12-4	few	TRBJ2-1	CASSLRQGISSYNEQFF	TGTGCCAGCAGTCTGCGACAGGGAATAAGCTCCTACAATGAGCAGTTCTTC
TRBD2	TRBV7-9	.	TRBJ2-1	CASSPGLAGEDYNEQFF	TGTGCCAGCAGCCCCGGACTAGCGGGGGAGGACTACAATGAGCAGTTCTTC
.	TRBV6-6	many	TRBJ1-5	CASSYDGDQPQHF	TGTGCCAGCAGTTACGACGGGGATCAGCCCCAGCATTTT
.	TRBV7-2	few	TRBJ2-1	CASSLAGAAYNEQFF	TGTGCCAGCAGCTTAGCGGGGGCTGCCTACAATGAGCAGTTCTTC
.	TRBV15	many	TRBJ1-6	CATSRGGPSPLHF	TGTGCCACCAGCAGAGGAGGACCGTCACCCCTCCACTTT
TRBD2	TRBV27	many	TRBJ2-3	CASSSGLAAQDTQYF	TGTGCCAGCAGTTCGGGACTAGCGGCCCAAGATACGCAGTATTTT
.	TRBV6-1	many	TRBJ1-1	CASSFAGPMEAFF	TGTGCCAGCAGCTTCGCAGGACCGATGGAAGCTTTCTTT
.	TRBV28	medium-sized	TRBJ1-5	CASSPTSGGQPQHF	TGTGCCAGCAGCCCTACGTCCGGGGGCCAGCCCCAGCATTTT
.	TRBV6-1	few	TRBJ1-4	CASSPTGANEKLFF	TGTGCCAGCAGTCCGACAGGAGCTAATGAAAAACTGTTTTTT
.	TRBV6-6	many	TRBJ1-1	CASSYGGAGVKDTEAFF	TGTGCCAGCAGTTACGGGGGGGCAGGGGTCAAGGACACTGAAGCTTTCTTT
TRBD1	TRBV6-1	many	TRBJ1-6	CASSYSGTEVSPLHF	TGTGCCAGCAGTTATTCCGGGACAGAGGTTTCACCCCTCCACTTT
TRBD2	TRBV5-4	.	TRBJ2-1	CASSLPSGGRAYNEQFF	TGTGCCAGCAGCTTGCCTAGCGGGGGTCGGGCCTACAATGAGCAGTTCTTC
TRBD2	TRBV28	many	TRBJ2-3	CASSSLASGRRDTQYF	TGTGCCAGCAGTTCTCTAGCGAGCGGGAGGAGAGATACGCAGTATTTT
.	TRBV25-1	many	TRBJ1-4	CASSVQGWEKLFF	TGTGCCAGCAGTGTGCAGGGGTGGGAAAAACTGTTTTTT
.	TRBV4-1	many	TRBJ1-4	CASSQDLLWYGGLFF	TGCGCCAGCAGCCAAGACTTGCTTTGGTATGGAGGGCTGTTTTTT
TRBD1	TRBV11-2	.	TRBJ2-4	CASSNSGRDRGRAKNIQYF	TGTGCCAGCAGCAATTCAGGGCGGGACAGGGGGCGAGCCAAAAACATTCAGTACTTC
TRBD2	TRBV18	.	TRBJ2-1	CASSPLAGGSSYNEQFF	TGTGCCAGCTCACCACTAGCGGGGGGTAGCTCCTACAATGAGCAGTTCTTC
.	TRBV15	.	TRBJ2-3	CATSRERSGSTDTQYF	TGTGCCACCAGCAGAGAGAGGAGCGGAAGCACAGATACGCAGTATTTT
.	TRBV7-2	many	TRBJ1-5	CASSALGLINQPQHF	TGTGCCAGCAGCGCCCTAGGGTTAATCAATCAGCCCCAGCATTTT
.	TRBV2	.	TRBJ2-6	CARDQSGASGASVLTF	TGTGCCCGAGACCAGAGTGGAGCCTCTGGGGCCAGCGTCCTGACTTTC
.	TRBV2	few	TRBJ2-1	CASSARAYNEQFF	TGTGCCAGCAGTGCTCGGGCGTACAATGAGCAGTTCTTC
TRBD1	TRBV4-3	few	TRBJ1-5	CAVGQAIASNQPQHF	TGCGCCGTCGGACAGGCGATAGCTAGCAATCAGCCCCAGCATTTT
TRBD1	TRBV27	many	TRBJ1-1	CASGTTGGNTEAFF	TGTGCCAGCGGGACGACAGGGGGGAACACTGAAGCTTTCTTT
.	TRBV20-1	many	TRBJ2-5	CSARIADRGTQYF	TGCAGTGCTAGAATAGCGGACCGGGGGACCCAGTACTTC
.	TRBV28	many	TRBJ1-5	CASSMESNQPQHF	TGTGCCAGCAGTATGGAATCTAATCAGCCCCAGCATTTT
.	TRBV4-1	many	TRBJ1-1	CASSQGILRRSPNTEAFF	TGCGCCAGCAGCCAAGGGATTCTTCGACGGTCCCCGAACACTGAAGCTTTCTTT
TRBD1	TRBV27	many	TRBJ1-2	CASSPQGAHYGYTF	TGTGCCAGCAGTCCCCAGGGGGCACACTATGGCTACACCTTC
.	TRBV13	.	TRBJ2-1	CASSLRTANEQFF	TGTGCCAGCAGCCTCCGGACAGCGAATGAGCAGTTCTTC
.	TRBV12-3/TRBV12-4	few	TRBJ1-4	CASSLDGRREKLFF	TGTGCCAGCAGTTTAGACGGGAGAAGAGAAAAACTGTTTTTT
.	TRBV7-3	many	TRBJ2-7	CASSQDVNYEQYF	TGTGCCAGCAGCCAAGACGTAAACTACGAGCAGTACTTC
TRBD2	TRBV4-3	.	TRBJ2-1	CASSQAEGLAYNEQFF	TGCGCCAGCAGCCAAGCGGAGGGACTAGCGTACAATGAGCAGTTCTTC
.	TRBV3-1	.	TRBJ1-1	CASSQQGKGVEAFF	TGTGCCAGCAGCCAACAGGGGAAGGGCGTTGAAGCTTTCTTT
TRBD2	TRBV7-8	few	TRBJ2-7	CASSPRSSGTSYEQYF	TGTGCCAGCAGTCCCCGTAGTAGCGGGACCTCCTACGAGCAGTACTTC
TRBD2	TRBV7-9	many	TRBJ2-5	CASSFGTSGGRQETQYF	TGTGCCAGCAGCTTTGGGACTAGCGGGGGCCGTCAAGAGACCCAGTACTTC
.	TRBV5-1	few	TRBJ1-1	CASSFGMNTEAFF	TGCGCCAGCAGCTTTGGGATGAACACTGAAGCTTTCTTT
.	TRBV5-1	few	TRBJ2-3	CASSLAGFTDTQYF	TGCGCCAGCAGCTTGGCCGGGTTCACAGATACGCAGTATTTT
TRBD1	TRBV6-1	many	TRBJ1-2	CASRNRGSKDGYTF	TGTGCCAGCAGGAACAGGGGTTCGAAGGATGGCTACACCTTC
TRBD2	TRBV29-1	.	TRBJ2-3	CSVARGLASTDTQYF	TGCAGCGTTGCCAGGGGACTAGCCAGCACAGATACGCAGTATTTT
.	TRBV9	.	TRBJ2-3	CASAVGGGTDTQYF	TGTGCCAGCGCGGTCGGCGGGGGCACAGATACGCAGTATTTT
.	TRBV20-1	many	TRBJ2-1	CLAHPWGNEQFF	TGTCTAGCGCACCCCTGGGGCAATGAGCAGTTCTTC
TRBD1	TRBV5-1	once	TRBJ2-1	CASSSLDRGHNEQFF	TGCGCCAGCAGCTCACTAGACAGGGGGCACAATGAGCAGTTCTTC
TRBD2	TRBV12-3/TRBV12-4	.	TRBJ2-3	CASSFETSGSHTQYF	TGTGCCAGCAGTTTTGAGACTAGCGGGTCGCATACGCAGTATTTT
.	TRBV7-2	.	TRBJ2-1	CASSESYNERFF	TGTGCCAGCAGCGAATCCTACAATGAGCGGTTCTTC
TRBD1	TRBV12-3/TRBV12-4	few	TRBJ1-3	CASSFPRAGGTFRSGNTIYF	TGTGCCAGCAGTTTCCCCCGGGCAGGGGGCACATTTAGGTCTGGAAACACCATATATTTT
TRBD1	TRBV7-2	many	TRBJ1-2	CASSLNLQGDRGYTF	TGTGCCAGCAGCCTAAACCTACAGGGGGATCGGGGCTACACCTTC
.	TRBV7-2	many	TRBJ2-5	CASRAAFSKETQYF	TGTGCCAGCAGGGCTGCGTTTTCCAAAGAAACCCAGTACTTC
.	TRBV10-3	.	TRBJ1-5	CAIDNSGVGQPQHF	TGTGCCATCGATAATTCGGGGGTAGGGCAGCCCCAGCATTTT
TRBD2	TRBV11-2	many	TRBJ2-7	CASSSGTSGSYEQYF	TGTGCCAGCAGCTCCGGGACTAGCGGGAGTTACGAGCAGTACTTC
.	TRBV27	many	TRBJ1-2	CASSLNSRVNYGYTF	TGTGCCAGCAGTTTAAACTCCAGGGTAAACTATGGCTACACCTTC